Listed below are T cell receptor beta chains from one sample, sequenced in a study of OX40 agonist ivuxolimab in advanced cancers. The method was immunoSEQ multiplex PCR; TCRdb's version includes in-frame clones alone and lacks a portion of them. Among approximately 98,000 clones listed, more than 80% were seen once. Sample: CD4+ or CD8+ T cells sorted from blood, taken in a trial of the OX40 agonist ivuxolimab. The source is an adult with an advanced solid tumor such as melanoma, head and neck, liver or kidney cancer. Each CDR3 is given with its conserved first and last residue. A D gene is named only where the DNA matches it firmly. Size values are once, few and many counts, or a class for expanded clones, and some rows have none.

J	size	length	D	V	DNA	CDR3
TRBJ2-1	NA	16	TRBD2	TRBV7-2	TGTGCCAGCAGCTTAAGACTAGCGGGGATACTCAATGAGCAGTTCTTC	CASSLRLAGILNEQFF
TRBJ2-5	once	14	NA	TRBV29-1	TGCAGCGTCAATGGCAGGGGAAACCAAGAGACCCAGTACTTC	CSVNGRGNQETQYF
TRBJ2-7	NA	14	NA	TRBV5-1	TGCGCCAGCAGCTTCGGCGGGACTCCCAACGAGCAGTACTTC	CASSFGGTPNEQYF
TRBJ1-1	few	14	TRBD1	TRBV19	TGTGCCACCCGGGACAGGGACCTGAACACTGAAGCTTTCTTT	CATRDRDLNTEAFF
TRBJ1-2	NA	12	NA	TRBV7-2	TGTGCCAGCAGCTTAGGTGGACCGATGAGCACCTTC	CASSLGGPMSTF
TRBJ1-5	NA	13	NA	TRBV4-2	TGTGCCAGCAGCCAAGCTGGCGATCAGCCCCAGCATTTT	CASSQAGDQPQHF
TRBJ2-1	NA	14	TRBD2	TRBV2	TGTGCCAGCGGGTCTAGCGGCTCCTACAATGAGCAGTTCTTC	CASGSSGSYNEQFF
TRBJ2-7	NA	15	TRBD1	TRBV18	TGTGCCAGCTCACCCGGATTCCAGGGGGCGCGGGAGCAGTACTTC	CASSPGFQGAREQYF
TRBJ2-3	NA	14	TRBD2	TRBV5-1	TGCGCCAGTACTAGCGGGAGTGGCACAGATACGCAGTATTTT	CASTSGSGTDTQYF
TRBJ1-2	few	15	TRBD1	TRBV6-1	TGTGCCAGCAGTGAAGCCCTACAGGGGAACTATGGCTACACCTTC	CASSEALQGNYGYTF
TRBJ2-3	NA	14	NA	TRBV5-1	TGCGCCAGCAGGGAGGGGGAGTACACAGATACGCAGTATTTT	CASREGEYTDTQYF
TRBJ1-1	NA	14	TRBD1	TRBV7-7	TGTGCCAGCAGCCCGTCCGGACAGGACACTGAAGCTTTCTTT	CASSPSGQDTEAFF
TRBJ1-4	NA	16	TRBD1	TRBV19	TGTGCCAGTAGTATGAGGAGGGGGCGAGGTTATGAAAAACTGTTTTTT	CASSMRRGRGYEKLFF
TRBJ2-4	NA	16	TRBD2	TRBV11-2	TGTGCCAGCAGCACATCAACTAGCGTAGCCAAAAACATTCAGTACTTC	CASSTSTSVAKNIQYF
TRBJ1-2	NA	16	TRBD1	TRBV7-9	TGTGCCAGCAGCCCGCGACAGGGGGGCTATTCCTATGGCTACACCTTC	CASSPRQGGYSYGYTF
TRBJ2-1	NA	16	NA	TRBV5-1	TGCGCCAGCAGCTTGGCGACTTCTAGCTCCTACAATGAGCAGTTCTTC	CASSLATSSSYNEQFF
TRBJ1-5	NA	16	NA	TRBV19	TGTGCCAGTAGTATAGTAGGCAGGGGAAGCAATCAGCCCCAGCATTTT	CASSIVGRGSNQPQHF
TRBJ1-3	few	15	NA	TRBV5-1	TGCGCCAGCAGCAACCGGGACACCTCTGGAAACACCATATATTTT	CASSNRDTSGNTIYF
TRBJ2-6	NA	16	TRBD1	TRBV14	TGTGCCAGCAGCCACCACAGGGGCCCTGGGGCCAACGTCCTGACTTTC	CASSHHRGPGANVLTF
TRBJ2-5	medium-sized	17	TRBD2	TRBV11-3	TGTGCCAGCAGCTTAGGAGGTTCTAGCGGAGCACAAGAGACCCAGTACTTC	CASSLGGSSGAQETQYF
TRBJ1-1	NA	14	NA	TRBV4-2	TGTGCCAGCAGCCAAAGGGGATTGAACACTGAAGCTTTCTTT	CASSQRGLNTEAFF
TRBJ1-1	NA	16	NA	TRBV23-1	TGCGCCAGCAGTCAACCTCCGACAGAGTCGAACACTGAAGCTTTCTTT	CASSQPPTESNTEAFF